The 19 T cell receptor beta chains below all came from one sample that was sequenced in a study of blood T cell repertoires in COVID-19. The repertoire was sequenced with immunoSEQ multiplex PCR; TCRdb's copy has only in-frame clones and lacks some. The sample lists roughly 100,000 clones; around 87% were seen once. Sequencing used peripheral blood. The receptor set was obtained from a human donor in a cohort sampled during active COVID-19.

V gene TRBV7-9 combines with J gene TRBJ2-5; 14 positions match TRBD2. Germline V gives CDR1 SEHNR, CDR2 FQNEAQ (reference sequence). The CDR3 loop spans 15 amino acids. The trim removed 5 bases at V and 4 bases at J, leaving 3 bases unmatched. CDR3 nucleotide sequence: TGTGCCAGCAGCGGACTAGCGGGGGGCCCAGAGACCCAGTACTTC. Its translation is CASSGLAGGPETQYF.

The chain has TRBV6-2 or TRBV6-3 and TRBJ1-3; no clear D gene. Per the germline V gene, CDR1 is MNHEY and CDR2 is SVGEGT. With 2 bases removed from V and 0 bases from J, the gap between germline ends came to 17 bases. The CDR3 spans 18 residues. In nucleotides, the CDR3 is TGTGCCAGCAGTTACCCTCCTGTTAGATCCATCTCTGGAAACACCATATATTTT. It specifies CASSYPPVRSISGNTIYF.

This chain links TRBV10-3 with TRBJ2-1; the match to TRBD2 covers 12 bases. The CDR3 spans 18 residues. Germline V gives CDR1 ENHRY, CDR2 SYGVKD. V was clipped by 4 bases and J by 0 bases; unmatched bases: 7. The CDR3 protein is CAISARTSGVSSYNEQFF. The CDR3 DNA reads TGTGCCATCAGTGCACGGACTAGCGGGGTTAGCTCCTACAATGAGCAGTTCTTC.

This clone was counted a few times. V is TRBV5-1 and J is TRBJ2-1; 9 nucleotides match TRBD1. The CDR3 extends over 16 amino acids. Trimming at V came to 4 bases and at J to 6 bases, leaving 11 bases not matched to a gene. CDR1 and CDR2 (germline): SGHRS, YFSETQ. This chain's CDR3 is CASSLRPRDRVNEQFF. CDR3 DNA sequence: TGCGCCAGCAGCCTGAGACCCCGGGACAGGGTCAATGAGCAGTTCTTC.

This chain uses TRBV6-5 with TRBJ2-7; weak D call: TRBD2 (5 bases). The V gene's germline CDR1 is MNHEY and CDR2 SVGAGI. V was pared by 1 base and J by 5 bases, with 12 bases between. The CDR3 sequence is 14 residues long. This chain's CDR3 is CASSYLGSADEQYF. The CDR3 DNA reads TGTGCCAGCAGTTACTTGGGGAGCGCCGACGAGCAGTACTTC.

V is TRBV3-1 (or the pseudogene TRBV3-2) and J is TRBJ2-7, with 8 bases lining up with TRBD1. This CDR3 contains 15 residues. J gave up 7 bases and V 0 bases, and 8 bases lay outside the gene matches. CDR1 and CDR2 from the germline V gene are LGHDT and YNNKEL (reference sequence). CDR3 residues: CASSQDQGAGGEQYF. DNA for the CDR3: TGTGCCAGCAGCCAAGATCAGGGGGCAGGCGGGGAGCAGTACTTC.

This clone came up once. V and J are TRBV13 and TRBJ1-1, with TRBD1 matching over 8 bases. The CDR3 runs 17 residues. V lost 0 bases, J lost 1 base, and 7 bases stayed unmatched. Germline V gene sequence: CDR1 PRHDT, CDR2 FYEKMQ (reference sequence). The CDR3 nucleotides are TGTGCCAGCAGCTTAGGGACAGGGGTTCGGGGGAACACTGAAGCTTTCTTT. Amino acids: CASSLGTGVRGNTEAFF.

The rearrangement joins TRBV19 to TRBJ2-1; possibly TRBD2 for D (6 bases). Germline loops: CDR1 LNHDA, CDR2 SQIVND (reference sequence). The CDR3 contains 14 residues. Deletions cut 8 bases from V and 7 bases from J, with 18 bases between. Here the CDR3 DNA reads TGTGCCAGTCACACCCCCAGCGCGGGAAATGAGCAGTTCTTC. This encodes CASHTPSAGNEQFF.

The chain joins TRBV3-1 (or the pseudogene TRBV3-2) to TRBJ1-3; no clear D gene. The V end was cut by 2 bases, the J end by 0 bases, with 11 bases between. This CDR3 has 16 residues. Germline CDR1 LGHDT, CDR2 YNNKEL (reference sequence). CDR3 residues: CASSQFATSSGNTIYF. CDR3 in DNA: TGTGCCAGCAGCCAATTCGCCACCAGCTCTGGAAACACCATATATTTT.

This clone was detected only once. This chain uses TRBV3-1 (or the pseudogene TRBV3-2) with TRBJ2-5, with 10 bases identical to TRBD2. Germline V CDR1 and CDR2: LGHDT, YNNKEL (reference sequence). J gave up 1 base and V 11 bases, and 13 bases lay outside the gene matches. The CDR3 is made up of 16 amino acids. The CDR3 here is CASVGSGGPRQETQYF. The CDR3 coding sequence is TGTGCCTCCGTGGGTAGCGGGGGGCCCCGCCAAGAGACCCAGTACTTC.

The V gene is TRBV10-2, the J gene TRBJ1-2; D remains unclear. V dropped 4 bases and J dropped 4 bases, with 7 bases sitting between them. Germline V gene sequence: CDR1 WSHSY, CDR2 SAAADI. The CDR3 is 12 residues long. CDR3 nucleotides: TGCGCCAGCAGTGGTCAGGCCTATGGCTACACCTTC. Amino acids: CASSGQAYGYTF.

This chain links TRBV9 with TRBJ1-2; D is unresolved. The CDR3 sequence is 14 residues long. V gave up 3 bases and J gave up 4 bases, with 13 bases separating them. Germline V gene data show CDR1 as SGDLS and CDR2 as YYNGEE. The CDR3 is CASSDRAVSYGYTF. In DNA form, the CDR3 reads TGTGCCAGCAGCGATCGCGCGGTATCCTATGGCTACACCTTC.

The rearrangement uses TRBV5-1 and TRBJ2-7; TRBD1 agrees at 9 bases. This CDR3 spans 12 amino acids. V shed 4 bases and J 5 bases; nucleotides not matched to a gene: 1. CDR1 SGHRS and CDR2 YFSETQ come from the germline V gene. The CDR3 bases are TGCGCCAGCAGCCGGGACAGGGACGAGCAGTACTTC. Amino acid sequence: CASSRDRDEQYF.

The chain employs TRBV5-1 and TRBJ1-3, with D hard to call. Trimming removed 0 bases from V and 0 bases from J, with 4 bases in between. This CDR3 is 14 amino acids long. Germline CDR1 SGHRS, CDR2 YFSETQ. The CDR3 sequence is CASSLAGSGNTIYF. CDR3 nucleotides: TGCGCCAGCAGCTTGGCAGGCTCTGGAAACACCATATATTTT.

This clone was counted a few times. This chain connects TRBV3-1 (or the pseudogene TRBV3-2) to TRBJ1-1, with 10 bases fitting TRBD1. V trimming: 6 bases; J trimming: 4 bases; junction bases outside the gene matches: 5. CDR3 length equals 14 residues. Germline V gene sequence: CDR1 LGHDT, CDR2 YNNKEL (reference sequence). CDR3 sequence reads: CASSAGTGVTEAFF. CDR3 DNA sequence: TGTGCCAGCAGTGCCGGGACAGGGGTCACTGAAGCTTTCTTT.

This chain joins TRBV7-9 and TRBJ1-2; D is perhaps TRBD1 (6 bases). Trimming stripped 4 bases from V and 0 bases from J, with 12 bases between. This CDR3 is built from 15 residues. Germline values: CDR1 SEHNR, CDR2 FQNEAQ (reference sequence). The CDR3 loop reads CASSSPGDSNYGYTF. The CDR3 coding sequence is TGTGCCAGCAGCTCTCCAGGGGATTCTAACTATGGCTACACCTTC.

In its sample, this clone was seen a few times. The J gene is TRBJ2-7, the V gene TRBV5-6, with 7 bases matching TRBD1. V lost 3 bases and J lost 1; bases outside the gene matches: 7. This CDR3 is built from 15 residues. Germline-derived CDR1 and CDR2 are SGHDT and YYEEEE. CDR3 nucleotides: TGTGCCAGCAGCTCCGCGACAGGGCCTTCCTACGAGCAGTACTTC. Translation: CASSSATGPSYEQYF.

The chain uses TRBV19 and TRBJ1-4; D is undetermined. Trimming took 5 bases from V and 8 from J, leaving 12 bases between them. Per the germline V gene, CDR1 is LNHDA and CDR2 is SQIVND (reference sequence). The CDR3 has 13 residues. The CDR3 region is CASSRWAGEKLFF. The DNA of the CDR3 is TGTGCCAGTAGTCGCTGGGCAGGAGAAAAACTGTTTTTT.

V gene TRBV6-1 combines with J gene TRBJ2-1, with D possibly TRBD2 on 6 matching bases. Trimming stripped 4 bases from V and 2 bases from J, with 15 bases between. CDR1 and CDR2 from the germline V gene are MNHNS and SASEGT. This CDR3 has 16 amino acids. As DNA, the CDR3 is TGTGCCAGCAGTGCCCGGGACTTCCCGACCTACAATGAGCAGTTCTTC. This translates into CASSARDFPTYNEQFF.